The subject of this entry is one T cell receptor beta chain. Its antigen is as yet unknown. This sample was taken from a study of cytomegalovirus exposure and HLA in healthy donors. The germline gives CDR1 SGHDT, CDR2 YYEEEE. The CDR3 consists of 14 residues. V was cut by 2 bases and J by 4 bases, with 12 bases left in between. Amplification used 60 Vbeta primers and 13 Jbeta primers. Assay: immunoSEQ multiplex PCR; the TCRdb copy retains only in-frame clones and omits some. The table lists around 50,000 clones, about four fifths of them singletons. Study results and limitations: Later analysis placed DRB1 highest and HLA-C lowest in TCR association rates, which differed by HLA locus.

The source is a middle-aged man in good health and CMV-seronegative. The rearrangement joins TRBV5-6 to TRBJ1-1; D unclear. The sample comprised PBMCs. The CDR3 DNA reads TGTGCCAGCAGCTTTGAGGGCGTCGGCACTGAAGCTTTCTTT. Translated: CASSFEGVGTEAFF.